Detailed here is one T cell receptor beta chain. Its antigen remains unidentified. TCRdb's table, derived via immunoSEQ multiplex PCR, lists solely in-frame clones and lacks some. The data contain 98,000 or so clones, roughly 94% of them seen just once; the ten biggest clones take up around 0.17%. This specimen comes from a study of OX40 agonist ivuxolimab in advanced cancers. Study-level results: On average, CD8+ T cells showed a greater number of expanded clones than CD4+. The study observed clonal expansion of CD4+ and CD8+ blood T cells by week 6 at 0.1 to 3.0 mg/kg.

Germline V gives CDR1 SNHLY, CDR2 FYNNEI. Trimming cost V 3 bases and J 2 bases, with 17 bases left between them. The CDR3 runs 16 residues. V gene TRBV2 combines with J gene TRBJ2-7; a weak D match, TRBD2 (6 bases). The TCR comes from an adult with an advanced solid tumor such as melanoma, head and neck, liver or kidney cancer. This specimen consisted of CD4+ or CD8+ T cells sorted from blood, obtained in a trial of the OX40 agonist ivuxolimab. CDR3 amino acids: CASSESAGRKPYEQYF. For the CDR3, the DNA is TGTGCCAGCAGTGAGTCTGCGGGGCGGAAACCCTACGAGCAGTACTTC.